These 28 T cell receptor beta chains came from one sample sequenced in a study of radiotherapy plus CTLA-4 blockade in lung cancer. Clones were read by immunoSEQ multiplex PCR, and TCRdb kept only the in-frame ones, dropping some. The data hold about 48,000 clones, with 82% observed a single time. The sequenced sample was peripheral blood, obtained from a patient treated with radiotherapy plus ipilimumab. These receptors were obtained from a human donor with non-small cell lung cancer who had stable disease on radiotherapy plus ipilimumab.

V gene TRBV4-3 combines with J gene TRBJ1-3, with TRBD1 as a possible D gene (6 bases). Germline V gene lookup returns CDR1 LGHNA and CDR2 YSLEER. CDR3 size: 14 residues. Trimming cost V 4 bases and J 2 bases, with 9 bases left between them. This CDR3 is CASSRQVTGNTIYF. CDR3 nucleotide sequence: TGCGCCAGCAGCCGACAGGTCACTGGAAACACCATATATTTT.

The chain is built from TRBV28 and TRBJ1-2, with a possible D match to TRBD1 (6 bases). Trimming pared 2 bases from V and 4 bases from J, leaving 11 bases between. From germline, CDR1 is MDHEN and CDR2 SYDVKM. CDR3 length equals 14 residues. CDR3 loop: CASSLRSGVYGYTF. As DNA, the CDR3 is TGTGCCAGCAGTTTAAGGTCAGGGGTCTATGGCTACACCTTC.

The chain links TRBV4-2 to TRBJ2-1; D is possibly TRBD2 (6 bases). The V and J ends lost 0 bases and 5 bases respectively, with 17 bases between them. The CDR3 runs to 17 residues. Germline V gene sequence: CDR1 LGHNA, CDR2 YNFKEQ. This CDR3 reads CASSQDPASAPNNEQFF. The CDR3, as DNA: TGTGCCAGCAGCCAAGATCCGGCTAGCGCGCCGAACAATGAGCAGTTCTTC.

The chain joins TRBV28 to TRBJ2-1; 9 bases are shared with TRBD2. Trimming at V came to 3 bases and at J to 9 bases, leaving 3 bases not matched to a gene. This CDR3 comprises 13 residues. The germline CDR1 and CDR2 sequences are MDHEN and SYDVKM. The chain's CDR3 is CASSFRGRVEQFF. DNA of the CDR3: TGTGCCAGCAGTTTTCGCGGGAGGGTTGAGCAGTTCTTC.

This clone has more than one count but fewer than ten. This chain uses TRBV2 with TRBJ2-7; 8 nucleotides match TRBD1. V was pared by 1 base and J by 3 bases, with 14 bases of the junction left unmatched. The CDR3 is made up of 18 amino acids. CDR1 is SNHLY and CDR2 is FYNNEI in the germline V gene. In DNA form, the CDR3 reads TGTGCCAGCAGTGAAGACGGTTTGCTACAGGGGGGAATCTACGAGCAGTACTTC. This translates into CASSEDGLLQGGIYEQYF.

V and J are TRBV10-2 and TRBJ2-1, with TRBD1 matching 9 bases. Germline V gene lookup returns CDR1 WSHSY and CDR2 SAAADI. Trimming took 6 bases from V and 2 from J; bases not matched to a gene: 2. The CDR3 length is 14 residues. CDR3: CASSRQGAYNEQFF. Written as DNA, the CDR3 is TGCGCCAGCAGCCGACAGGGGGCCTACAATGAGCAGTTCTTC.

The rearrangement joins TRBV2 to TRBJ1-2, with D tentatively TRBD1 (6 bases). Germline loops: CDR1 SNHLY, CDR2 FYNNEI. CDR3 length: 14 amino acids. V was shortened by 3 bases and J by 2 bases, with 10 bases between the two germline ends. The CDR3 loop is CASSDQGSNYGYTF. The CDR3 DNA reads TGTGCCAGCAGTGATCAGGGGTCCAACTATGGCTACACCTTC.

The genes are TRBV7-9 and TRBJ2-3; D is perhaps TRBD2 (6 bases). V was cut by 5 bases and J by 1 base, with 13 bases left in between. This CDR3 comprises 15 residues. The V gene's germline CDR1 is SEHNR and CDR2 FQNEAQ (reference sequence). CDR3 residues: CASSRLSGGTDTQYF. In DNA, the CDR3 is TGTGCCAGCAGCCGTCTGTCGGGGGGCACAGATACGCAGTATTTT.

V gene TRBV7-9 combines with J gene TRBJ2-5; D is possibly TRBD2 (6 bases). V lost 5 bases and J 9 bases, leaving 10 bases between the germline ends. Germline values: CDR1 SEHNR, CDR2 FQNEAQ (reference sequence). This CDR3 comprises 11 residues. In nucleotides, the CDR3 is TGTGCCAGCAGCCCGGGACTCGCCCAGTACTTC. The encoded protein is CASSPGLAQYF.

This clone was counted a single time. The J gene is TRBJ2-5, the V gene TRBV18; no clear D gene. Deletions cut 0 bases from V and 0 bases from J, with 2 bases between. This CDR3 has 13 residues. Looked up from germline, CDR1 is KGHSH and CDR2 is LQKENI. In DNA form, the CDR3 reads TGTGCCAGCTCACCACCCAACCAAGAGACCCAGTACTTC. It is translated as CASSPPNQETQYF.

This clone was observed once. The chain links TRBV9 to TRBJ2-7, with D perhaps matching TRBD2 (6 bases). CDR3 size: 15 residues. Germline V lookup: CDR1 SGDLS, CDR2 YYNGEE. Between the trimmed V and J ends, which lost 3 bases and 2 bases, there was a span of 15 bases. The CDR3 DNA reads TGTGCCAGCAGCGAGACCCCCGGGGGAACCTACGAGCAGTACTTC. This translates into CASSETPGGTYEQYF.

This clone was picked up one time. V is TRBV4-3 and J is TRBJ2-3; possible D gene TRBD2, 5 bases. The V end lost 0 bases, the J end lost 5 bases, and 18 bases lay between the germline ends. Germline loops: CDR1 LGHNA, CDR2 YSLEER. The CDR3 spans 17 residues. The CDR3 loop reads CASSQDRRGRAGDTQYF. CDR3 coding DNA: TGCGCCAGCAGCCAAGATCGGCGTGGGCGGGCCGGAGATACGCAGTATTTT.

The chain employs TRBV19 and TRBJ2-7; 7 positions agree with TRBD2. The CDR3 is made up of 13 amino acids. The ends lost 6 bases at V and 3 bases at J; junction bases unmatched: 5. Germline V gives CDR1 LNHDA, CDR2 SQIVND (reference sequence). CDR3 sequence (DNA): TGTGCCAGTAGCAAGGGAGGGAGCTACGAGCAGTACTTC. Translated: CASSKGGSYEQYF.

This chain uses TRBV28 with TRBJ1-5; possible D gene TRBD1, 5 bases. This CDR3 region has 15 residues. Per the germline V gene, CDR1 is MDHEN and CDR2 is SYDVKM. Between the trimmed V and J ends, which lost 1 base and 3 bases, there was a span of 10 bases. The CDR3 DNA reads as TGTGCCAGCAGTTTATTCGACAGCCCCAATCAGCCCCAGCATTTT. This gives the protein CASSLFDSPNQPQHF. Looking up the rest from reference TRBV28 and TRBJ1-5 gives the full variable domain: DVKVTQSSRYLVKRTGEKVFLECVQDMDHENMFWYRQDPGLGLRLIYFSYDVKMKEKGDIPEGYSVSREKKERFSLILESASTNQTSMYLCASSLFDSPNQPQHFGDGTRLSIL.

The chain couples TRBV6-5 to TRBJ1-1; D is undetermined. CDR1 and CDR2 (germline): MNHEY, SVGAGI. The CDR3 totals 14 residues. V lost 9 bases and J 0 bases, leaving 14 bases between the germline ends. DNA for the CDR3: TGTGCCAGTAAAAGCGGGGAAATGAACACTGAAGCTTTCTTT. Protein product: CASKSGEMNTEAFF.

The chain links TRBV5-4 to TRBJ2-1; 13 positions agree with TRBD2. The ends lost 6 bases at V and 7 bases at J; junction bases unmatched: 4. CDR3 length: 14 residues. CDR1 and CDR2 from the germline V gene are SGHNT and YYREEE (reference sequence). DNA for the CDR3: TGTGCCAGCACACTAGCGGGAGGGCGTAATGAGCAGTTCTTC. As protein: CASTLAGGRNEQFF.

This rearrangement joins TRBV28 to TRBJ1-1, with a tentative D call TRBD1 (5 bases). CDR3 size: 13 residues. V lost 5 bases, J lost 3 bases, and 10 bases lay in between. Germline CDR1 is MDHEN and CDR2 is SYDVKM. In DNA, the CDR3 is TGTGCCAGCAGTATAGGGGATGACACTGAAGCTTTCTTT. This codes for CASSIGDDTEAFF.

The chain has TRBV27 and TRBJ1-1; 9 bases map to TRBD1. Germline lookup yields CDR1 MNHEY and CDR2 SMNVEV (reference sequence). Germline trimming cut 4 bases from V and 1 base from J; bases unmatched to any gene: 4. The CDR3 spans 15 residues. The chain's CDR3 is CASSSHRGRNTEAFF. CDR3 nucleotide sequence: TGTGCCAGCAGTTCCCACAGGGGGCGGAACACTGAAGCTTTCTTT.

This clone was recorded once. The CDR3 coding sequence is TGTGCCAGCAGCTTAGGTCCAGGGGGCACTGAAGCTTTCTTT. As protein: CASSLGPGGTEAFF. The V and J genes are TRBV7-3 and TRBJ1-1; 7 bases agree with TRBD1. The germline V gene has CDR1 SGHTA and CDR2 FQGTGA. The junction had 4 bases not matched to a gene; V was cut back by 2 bases and J by 4 bases. This CDR3 region has 14 residues.

This clone was recorded a few times. The chain uses TRBV6-8 and TRBJ2-7; D is unclear. Germline assignment: CDR1 MNHGY and CDR2 SAAAGT. Trimming cost V 0 bases and J 3 bases, with 6 bases left between them. The CDR3 is 13 amino acids. The CDR3 spells CASSYSTDYEQYF. The CDR3 nucleotides read TGTGCCAGCAGTTACTCCACAGACTACGAGCAGTACTTC.

The chain links TRBV6-6 to TRBJ1-2; 7 bases align to TRBD1. The CDR3 runs to 14 residues. J was trimmed by 0 bases and V by 7 bases; bases with no gene match: 5. Germline V gene lookup returns CDR1 MNHNY and CDR2 SVGAGI (reference sequence). This CDR3 is CASTGDRANYGYTF. CDR3 DNA: TGTGCCAGCACTGGGGACAGAGCTAACTATGGCTACACCTTC.

The chain combines TRBV4-3 with TRBJ1-1; no firm D call. Trimming stripped 4 bases from V and 10 bases from J, with 16 bases between. CDR1 and CDR2 (germline): LGHNA, YSLEER. The CDR3 has 13 amino acids. CDR3 protein: CASSPSTRLGAFF. CDR3 DNA sequence: TGCGCCAGCAGCCCTTCTACGAGGTTGGGAGCTTTCTTT.

The J gene is TRBJ2-7, the V gene TRBV5-1; possibly TRBD2 for D (5 bases). The CDR3 spans 16 residues. Trimming took 0 bases from V and 0 from J, leaving 13 bases between them. The germline gives CDR1 SGHRS, CDR2 YFSETQ. The CDR3: CASSLALAVSSYEQYF. CDR3 nucleotide sequence: TGCGCCAGCAGCTTGGCTCTAGCAGTCAGCTCCTACGAGCAGTACTTC.

The J gene is TRBJ2-1, the V gene TRBV9; D is possibly TRBD2 (5 bases). V was cut by 3 bases and J by 9 bases, with 16 bases left in between. CDR1 and CDR2 from the germline V gene are SGDLS and YYNGEE. CDR3 length: 14 residues. Here the CDR3 reads CASSAILVSSEQFF. The CDR3 DNA reads as TGTGCCAGCAGCGCCATACTAGTGTCTTCTGAGCAGTTCTTC.

This chain's CDR3 is CASSTDRTNEKLFF. Written as DNA, the CDR3 is TGTGCCAGCAGTACGGACAGGACTAATGAAAAACTGTTTTTT. The chain joins TRBV28 to TRBJ1-4; the match to TRBD1 covers 7 bases. CDR1 is MDHEN, CDR2 SYDVKM, per germline. V trimming: 5 bases; J trimming: 2 bases; junction bases outside the gene matches: 2. The CDR3 covers 14 residues.

This clone is medium-sized by share. The V call is TRBV4-1, the J call TRBJ1-1, with D possibly being TRBD1 (6 bases). CDR3 size: 15 residues. Germline values: CDR1 MGHRA, CDR2 YSYEKL. V was shortened by 0 bases and J by 1 base, with 9 bases between the two germline ends. CDR3 nucleotides: TGCGCCAGCAGCCAAGAGGTACAGGGGAACACTGAAGCTTTCTTT. Amino acids: CASSQEVQGNTEAFF.

The gene calls are TRBV2 and TRBJ1-5; D unclear. The CDR3 contains 14 residues. Trimming pared 6 bases from V and 5 bases from J, leaving 14 bases between. Germline V lookup: CDR1 SNHLY, CDR2 FYNNEI. In nucleotides, the CDR3 is TGTGCCAGCAGAGAGGCAGTAAGCTATCAGCCCCAGCATTTT. Translation: CASREAVSYQPQHF.

This chain connects TRBV11-2 to TRBJ1-2; D gene unclear. Looked up from germline, CDR1 is SGHAT and CDR2 is FQNNGV. The CDR3 contains 16 residues. V lost 4 bases and J lost 2, with 17 bases in between. CDR3 sequence (DNA): TGTGCCAGCAGCTCCCTAGGGAGGAGGGAGAACTATGGCTACACCTTC. Translated, it gives CASSSLGRRENYGYTF.